Listed below are T cell receptor beta chains from one sample, sequenced in a study of blood T cell repertoires in COVID-19. This table comes from immunoSEQ multiplex PCR, and its TCRdb copy is limited to in-frame clones, with some not included. The repertoire holds roughly 270,000 clones, with nearly 90% as singletons. The source material was peripheral blood. These receptors all come from a young man with active or convalescent COVID-19. The CDR3 runs from the conserved cysteine through the conserved F or W. A D gene is named only where the DNA matches it firmly. Clone size is not always given. Where it is, it says once, few, many or a class for expanded clones.

cdr3_nt cdr3_aa j_call d_call v_call clone_size cdr3_length
TGTGCCAGCAGCCGAGCCACCACCGGGGAGCTGTTTTTT CASSRATTGELFF TRBJ2-2 NA TRBV13 NA 13
TGCGCCAGCAGCCAAGTTGGACTAGCGGGGGAGACCCAGTACTTC CASSQVGLAGETQYF TRBJ2-5 TRBD2 TRBV4-1 NA 15
TGCGCCAGCAGCCTGGGGACAGGGGGCACAGATACGCAGTATTTT CASSLGTGGTDTQYF TRBJ2-3 TRBD1 TRBV5-1 NA 15
TGTGCCACCAGCAGAGATCGGGGGTCTAGGGCCAACGTCCTGACTTTC CATSRDRGSRANVLTF TRBJ2-6 NA TRBV15 once 16
TGTGCCAGCAGTTACTCATCGGAGACCCAGTACTTC CASSYSSETQYF TRBJ2-5 NA TRBV6-5 NA 12
TGTGCCAGCAGTCCTACCTCAGGGGCCGCCTACGAGCAGTACTTC CASSPTSGAAYEQYF TRBJ2-7 NA TRBV6-5 few 15
TGTGCCAGCAGCTCTTACCGGGACAGGGGATCAGATACGCAGTATTTT CASSSYRDRGSDTQYF TRBJ2-3 TRBD1 TRBV5-4 NA 16
TGTGCCAGCAGCCAATTCGGACTAGCGGGGGGCCGAAACTACAATGAGCAGTTCTTC CASSQFGLAGGRNYNEQFF TRBJ2-1 TRBD2 TRBV5-5 NA 19
TGTGCCAGCAGCTTCGTGGACAGGGTGTGGGAGACCCAGTACTTC CASSFVDRVWETQYF TRBJ2-5 TRBD1 TRBV5-6 NA 15
TGTGCCAGCACCGGGGGGGGCAATGAGCAGTTCTTC CASTGGGNEQFF TRBJ2-1 TRBD2 TRBV11-2 NA 12
TGCGCCAGCAGCTTGGGTCCAGGGGCCGGGGAGCTGTTTTTT CASSLGPGAGELFF TRBJ2-2 NA TRBV5-1 NA 14
TGTGCCAGCAGCTCCCTGACAGGGACAACTAATGAAAAACTGTTTTTT CASSSLTGTTNEKLFF TRBJ1-4 TRBD1 TRBV2 NA 16
TGTGCCAGCAGCTCGGACAGGGGTAGCAATCAGCCCCAGCATTTT CASSSDRGSNQPQHF TRBJ1-5 TRBD1 TRBV7-2 NA 15
TGTGCCAGCAGCCACGGACAGATTAGCACAGATACGCAGTATTTT CASSHGQISTDTQYF TRBJ2-3 NA TRBV5-6 NA 15
TGTGCCAGTAGTATTGGTATACGAGGTTACGAGCAGTACTTC CASSIGIRGYEQYF TRBJ2-7 NA TRBV19 NA 14
TGTGCCAGCAGTGTCAGGGGCACATTCGGGAATGAGCAGTTCTTC CASSVRGTFGNEQFF TRBJ2-1 NA TRBV2 NA 15
TGTGCCAGCCAGCTAGCGGGGGGGCCGGGGGAGACCCAGTACTTC CASQLAGGPGETQYF TRBJ2-5 TRBD2 TRBV5-4 NA 15
TGTGCCACCCTTCGGGAGTCCCGTGGCTACACCTTC CATLRESRGYTF TRBJ1-2 NA TRBV12-3/TRBV12-4 NA 12
TGTGCCAGCAGCCTAGGGGCGGCAGGGCCTAAGTACTTC CASSLGAAGPKYF TRBJ2-7 NA TRBV11-2 NA 13
TGTGCCACCTTAGAAAACCCGGGACAGTGCTCCTACGAGCAGTACTTC CATLENPGQCSYEQYF TRBJ2-7 TRBD1 TRBV24-1 few 16
TGTGCCAGCAGCTTGACCGGGACAGGGCAGATTGGCTACACCTTC CASSLTGTGQIGYTF TRBJ1-2 TRBD1 TRBV13 NA 15
TGTGCCACCGAACTAGGGAGAGAAGCTTTCTTT CATELGREAFF TRBJ1-1 NA TRBV6-5 few 11
TGTGCCAGCAGCTTCGCCCCGGCAGGCCAGCCCCAGCATTTT CASSFAPAGQPQHF TRBJ1-5 NA TRBV7-2 NA 14
TGTGCCAGCAGCCAAGATGGGCTAGCGGACAATGAGCAGTTCTTC CASSQDGLADNEQFF TRBJ2-1 TRBD2 TRBV3-1/TRBV3-2 once 15
TGTGCCAGCTCACCACGGAGCTCGCTCGGTCGTTACAATGAGCAGTTCTTC CASSPRSSLGRYNEQFF TRBJ2-1 NA TRBV18 NA 17
TGCGCCAGCAGCCAAAACAGGGTCGGCTACACCTTC CASSQNRVGYTF TRBJ1-2 NA TRBV4-3 NA 12
TGTGCCAGCAGAAATCAACGCGGGACTAGCGGGGGGAAGTTCTTC CASRNQRGTSGGKFF TRBJ2-1 TRBD2 TRBV6-5 once 15
TGTGCCAGCACCGCAGACGGCGGCACTGAAGCTTTCTTT CASTADGGTEAFF TRBJ1-1 NA TRBV3-1/TRBV3-2 NA 13
TGCGCCAGCAGCCATGTCACAGGGTCTAATAATTCACCCCTCCACTTT CASSHVTGSNNSPLHF TRBJ1-6 NA TRBV4-1 NA 16
TGTGCCAGCAGTCCGGCCTACGAGCAGTACTTC CASSPAYEQYF TRBJ2-7 NA TRBV6-1 NA 11
TGTGCCAGCGGGGGCGACAGGGGAGGGTCGGAGCAGTTCTTC CASGGDRGGSEQFF TRBJ2-1 NA TRBV3-1/TRBV3-2 NA 14
TGCGCCAGCAGCTTGAGACAGGGACCTAACTATGGCTACACCTTC CASSLRQGPNYGYTF TRBJ1-2 TRBD1 TRBV5-1 once 15
TGTGCCACGACCATAGAGGACACTACCAATCAGCCCCAGCATTTT CATTIEDTTNQPQHF TRBJ1-5 NA TRBV6-5 NA 15
TGTGCTAGTGGTTTGGGAAGGACAGCTAACTATGGCTACACCTTC CASGLGRTANYGYTF TRBJ1-2 NA TRBV12-5 NA 15
TGTGCCAGCAGTTACGGGACAGGGGACCCTGAAGCTTTCTTT CASSYGTGDPEAFF TRBJ1-1 TRBD1 TRBV6-5 NA 14
TGCGCCAGCAGGACCGGGACAGGGGGCCCGGAGACCCAGTACTTC CASRTGTGGPETQYF TRBJ2-5 TRBD1 TRBV5-1 NA 15
TGCACCAGCAGCCAAGGCCCCCCTAGCGGGGGGCCGGCCGGGGAGCTGTTTTTT CTSSQGPPSGGPAGELFF TRBJ2-2 NA TRBV1 NA 18
TGCAGTGCTAGTCACATGAACACTGAAGCTTTCTTT CSASHMNTEAFF TRBJ1-1 NA TRBV20-1 NA 12
TGTGCCAGCAGCGACCTCGGGCGGGGGGATCCAGATACGCAGTATTTT CASSDLGRGDPDTQYF TRBJ2-3 TRBD2 TRBV7-6 NA 16
TGTGCCACCAGCAGAGACGGACAGGGGGCTGGCTACACCTTC CATSRDGQGAGYTF TRBJ1-2 TRBD1 TRBV15 NA 14
TGTGCCAGCAGCCAAACGAACGCCGGACTAAAAGAGACCCAGTACTTC CASSQTNAGLKETQYF TRBJ2-5 NA TRBV4-2 NA 16
TGTGCCAGCAGCCTCCGGGACAGGGAGATTAATGGCTACACCTTC CASSLRDREINGYTF TRBJ1-2 TRBD1 TRBV3-1/TRBV3-2 few 15
TGTGCCAGCAGCTTAGTATTGCGGGGTAATGAGCAGTTCTTC CASSLVLRGNEQFF TRBJ2-1 NA TRBV7-9 NA 14
TGCGCCAGCAGCTTGGAAGTAGATGAAAAACTGTTTTTT CASSLEVDEKLFF TRBJ1-4 NA TRBV5-1 NA 13
TGTGCCACCAGTGATTTCGGTCCAGGACATAATGAAAAACTGTTTTTT CATSDFGPGHNEKLFF TRBJ1-4 NA TRBV24-1 once 16
TGTGCCAGTAGTAGAGGACAGATGAACACTGAAGCTTTCTTT CASSRGQMNTEAFF TRBJ1-1 NA TRBV19 NA 14
TGTGCCAGTAGTATCCTGGCAGGGGGAACGAATGAGCAGTTCTTC CASSILAGGTNEQFF TRBJ2-1 TRBD1 TRBV19 NA 15
TGTGCCAGCAGCGGGACCCAGGCGGGGGGTCGAAATGAGCAGTTCTTC CASSGTQAGGRNEQFF TRBJ2-1 TRBD2 TRBV11-2 NA 16
TGTGCCAGCAGTCTCGATGAGCAGTTCTTC CASSLDEQFF TRBJ2-1 NA TRBV6-6 NA 10
TGTGCCAGCAGCCTCAGGGGACTAGCGGACAATGAGCAGTTCTTC CASSLRGLADNEQFF TRBJ2-1 TRBD2 TRBV13 NA 15
TGTGCCAGCAGTGATTTCCCAGGTAGCGGGGCCAACACCGGGGAGCTGTTTTTT CASSDFPGSGANTGELFF TRBJ2-2 TRBD2 TRBV25-1 NA 18
TGTGCCATCAGTGACCCCCAGGACTCCTACGAGCAGTACTTC CAISDPQDSYEQYF TRBJ2-7 NA TRBV10-3 NA 14
TGTGCCAGCAGCTTAGGGGACTGGAATGGCTACACCTTC CASSLGDWNGYTF TRBJ1-2 NA TRBV11-2 many 13
TGTGCCAGCAGCGCTACCGGGACAGAGGGCGGGGAGCTGTTTTTT CASSATGTEGGELFF TRBJ2-2 TRBD1 TRBV9 NA 15
TGTGCCAGCTCACCACCGGGCCCAGGTATTAATTCACCCCTCCACTTT CASSPPGPGINSPLHF TRBJ1-6 NA TRBV18 NA 16
TGTGCCAGCAGCTTAGGCGAGGGGGCAAGCGAGCAGTACTTC CASSLGEGASEQYF TRBJ2-7 TRBD1 TRBV7-6 NA 14
TGTGCCAGCAGCCCTCGGCTAGCGGGGGACCCCGGGGAGCTGTTTTTT CASSPRLAGDPGELFF TRBJ2-2 TRBD2 TRBV9 NA 16